This T cell receptor (beta chain) was identified in a study of T-cell memory formation after mild COVID-19. J gave up 10 bases and V 6 bases, and 6 bases lay outside the gene matches. This CDR3 spans 14 amino acids. Germline loops: CDR1 MNHEY, CDR2 SVGAGI. TCRdb recomputed calls from the 5' RACE reads with MiXCR, one row per CDR3 protein. The top ten clones hold about 8.1% of a sample with fewer than 550,000 distinct CDR3 sequences, 15% to 20% of them seen once. This clonotype was counted between two and nine times. Material: PBMCs or a T cell subset sorted from them (not recorded which). The chain couples TRBV6-5 to TRBJ1-6; 10 bases fit TRBD1. This TCR was recovered from an adult woman who had mild COVID-19 (a few samples of this study predate the infection). Cell type and time point are not known. The CDR3 region is CASSHGQGGSPLHF. The CDR3 DNA follows: TGTGCCAGCAGCCACGGACAGGGGGGATCACCCCTCCACTTT.